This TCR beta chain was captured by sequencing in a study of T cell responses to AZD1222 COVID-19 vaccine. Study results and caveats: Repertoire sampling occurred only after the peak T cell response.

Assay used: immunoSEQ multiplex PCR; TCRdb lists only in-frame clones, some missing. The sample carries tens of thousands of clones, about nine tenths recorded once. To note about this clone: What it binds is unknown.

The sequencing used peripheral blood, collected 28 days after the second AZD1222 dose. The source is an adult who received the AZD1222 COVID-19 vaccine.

Here the CDR3 reads CASSPRTSGGLDTQYF. The CDR3 DNA sequence: TGTGCCAGCAGCCCACGGACTAGCGGGGGGTTAGATACGCAGTATTTT. The genes are TRBV7-9 and TRBJ2-3, with 14 bases identical to TRBD2. Germline CDR1 is SEHNR and CDR2 is FQNEAQ (reference sequence). CDR3 length equals 16 residues. Trimming took 5 bases from V and 5 from J; bases not matched to a gene: 6.